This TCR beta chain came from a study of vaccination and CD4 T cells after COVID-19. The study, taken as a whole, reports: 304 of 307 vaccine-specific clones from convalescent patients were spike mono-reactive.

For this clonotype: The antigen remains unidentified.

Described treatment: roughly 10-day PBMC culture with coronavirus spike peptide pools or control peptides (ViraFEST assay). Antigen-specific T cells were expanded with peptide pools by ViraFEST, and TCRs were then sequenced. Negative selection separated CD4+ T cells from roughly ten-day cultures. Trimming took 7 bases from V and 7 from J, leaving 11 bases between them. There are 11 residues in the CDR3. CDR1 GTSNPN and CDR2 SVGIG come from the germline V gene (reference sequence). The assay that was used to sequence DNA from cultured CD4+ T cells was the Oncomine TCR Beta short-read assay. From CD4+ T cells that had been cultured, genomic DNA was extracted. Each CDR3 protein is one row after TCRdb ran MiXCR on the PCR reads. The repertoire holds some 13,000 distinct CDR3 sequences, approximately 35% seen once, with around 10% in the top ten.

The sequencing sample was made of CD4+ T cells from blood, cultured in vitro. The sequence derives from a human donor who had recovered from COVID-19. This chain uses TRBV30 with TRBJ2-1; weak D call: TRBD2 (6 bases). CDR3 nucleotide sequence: TGTGCCTTCGGACGGGGGAATGAGCAGTTCTTC. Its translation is CAFGRGNEQFF.